This TCR beta chain is from a study of identical twins. Using its own MiXCR run on the 5' RACE reads, TCRdb lists one record per CDR3 protein. The table records roughly 690,000 distinct CDR3 sequences, about 20% of them present only once. V was cut by 8 bases and J by 0 bases, with 12 bases left in between. The CDR3 has 14 residues. This sample was shared with a second study, whose subject was T cells expressing NK-cell markers.

Sequences were obtained from PBMCs. The chain uses TRBV12-3 or TRBV12-4 and TRBJ2-3; D is undetermined. The receptor was derived from a young woman in good health. CDR3 residues: CASLPFASTDTQYF. In DNA, the CDR3 is TGTGCCAGCTTGCCCTTCGCTAGCACAGATACGCAGTATTTT.